This T cell receptor (beta chain) was profiled in a study of breast tumors, draining lymph nodes, adjacent tissues. This CDR3 is 15 amino acids long. CDR1 is LGHDT and CDR2 is YNNKEL in the germline V gene (reference sequence). TCRdb used MiXCR to reprocess the multiplex PCR reads, holding one entry per CDR3 protein. The sample includes 55,000 to 75,000 distinct CDR3 sequences, over 40% seen only once; the top ten take approximately 9.1%. As regards this clonotype: At one end the junction does not follow the germline gene, possibly because of a read error.

The TCR comes from a female donor with breast cancer. Some clones in this sample may be carry-over from other donors' samples. The chain couples TRBV3-1 to TRBJ1-1; the D gene is possibly TRBD1 (5 bases). The specimen was breast tumor tissue. The CDR3 DNA reads as TGTGCCAGCAGCCTCTCCGCGGGGGTAAACGCTGAAGCTTCCTTT. It translates to CASSLSAGVNAEASF.